This T cell receptor beta chain was documented in a study of identifying expanded T cells in peripheral blood. Findings and caveats of the study: Variance in clone template counts between approximately 2-week samples significantly increased with total template count across all healthy donors.

Collection occurred without any documented infections or immune events in donors. Sequencing was performed with immunoSEQ multiplex PCR; in TCRdb, only in-frame clones are kept and a portion is missing. This table holds around 120,000 clones, approximately 84% found once. As for this clone: What it binds is not known.

The germline V gene has CDR1 KGHSH and CDR2 LQKENI. The V gene lost 2 bases and the J gene lost 5 bases, with 15 bases spanning the gap. The CDR3 is made up of 15 amino acids. The sequence was collected from a person aged 18 to 70 in good health. Input material: blood. V and J are TRBV18 and TRBJ1-2, with a possible D match to TRBD1 (6 bases). This chain's CDR3 is CASSPFSTGTYGYTF. The CDR3 DNA reads TGTGCCAGCTCACCATTCAGCACAGGGACTTATGGCTACACCTTC.